Each of the 22 T cell receptor beta chains below was sequenced from the same sample in a study of blood T cells in healthy people across ages. The authors ran a second PCR of roughly 6 to 11 cycles using a sample-barcoded 5' primer and a J-beta primer mix. Each CDR3 protein is one row after TCRdb ran MiXCR on the 5' RACE reads. The repertoire holds around 800,000 distinct CDR3 sequences, with approximately 24% as singletons. The data were also submitted as part of a second study, on T cells of mothers and their children.

Sequences were obtained from blood. These receptors were obtained from a boy aged 5 to 17 in good health.

A single count supports this clonotype. The V call is TRBV20-1, the J call TRBJ1-4; 12 bases are shared with TRBD1. The trim removed 6 bases at V and 8 bases at J, leaving 7 bases unmatched. This CDR3 region has 14 residues. Germline V gene data show CDR1 as DFQATT and CDR2 as SNEGSKA (reference sequence). DNA of the CDR3: TGCAGTGCGGGGGGACAGGGGGCTTTCGAAAAACTGTTTTTT. Translation gives CSAGGQGAFEKLFF.

The chain combines TRBV20-1 with TRBJ2-6; D uncertain. Trimming took off 3 bases at V and 2 bases at J, with 5 bases between the two ends. Germline assignment: CDR1 DFQATT and CDR2 SNEGSKA (reference sequence). CDR3 size: 13 residues. CDR3 nucleotides: TGCAGTGCTAGGTCTGCTGGGGCCAACGTCCTGACTTTC. It yields the protein CSARSAGANVLTF.

The CDR3 region has the DNA TGTGCCAGCAGATCCGTAGCGGGGGGGCGGAATGAGCAGTTCTTC. This gives the protein CASRSVAGGRNEQFF. V usage is TRBV27 and J usage is TRBJ2-1, with 11 bases that match TRBD2. Germline V gene data show CDR1 as MNHEY and CDR2 as SMNVEV (reference sequence). The CDR3 totals 15 residues. With V trimmed by 6 bases and J by 7 bases, 8 bases remained unmatched.

This clonotype has more than one count but fewer than ten. V is TRBV29-1 and J is TRBJ2-7; TRBD2 agrees at 7 bases. V gave up 6 bases and J gave up 3 bases; unmatched junction bases: 17. This CDR3 is 16 amino acids long. Germline values: CDR1 SQVTM, CDR2 ANQGSEA. CDR3 in amino acids: CSVAYPGTIGVYEQYF. In nucleotides, the CDR3 is TGCAGCGTGGCGTATCCCGGGACTATAGGGGTCTACGAGCAGTACTTC.

This clonotype was seen a few times. The chain uses TRBV20-1 and TRBJ2-5, with TRBD1 matching over 9 bases. Germline CDR1 reads DFQATT; CDR2 reads SNEGSKA (reference sequence). The CDR3 runs to 14 residues. V lost 3 bases, J lost 5 bases, and 7 bases stayed unmatched. In DNA, the CDR3 is TGCAGTGCTAGCCCTACAGGGGGCGGGGAGACCCAGTACTTC. It encodes CSASPTGGGETQYF.

Concerning this clonotype: At one end, the junction sequence differs from germline, possibly due to a read error. The chain's CDR3 is CASKGGGANVPTF. The DNA for the CDR3 is TGCGCCTCCAAGGGCGGTGGGGCCAACGTCCCGACTTTC. The V call is TRBV4-1, the J call TRBJ2-6; tentative D call: TRBD1 (5 bases). Germline V gene data show CDR1 as MGHRA and CDR2 as YSYEKL. The CDR3 length is 13 residues.

This chain joins TRBV28 and TRBJ1-2; D gene unclear. The CDR3 runs 14 residues. The germline CDR1 and CDR2 sequences are MDHEN and SYDVKM. Trimming removed 6 bases from V and 8 bases from J, with 19 bases in between. The CDR3 here is CASRLPGLARGYTF. The CDR3, as DNA: TGTGCCAGCAGGCTTCCGGGCCTTGCCAGGGGCTACACCTTC.

In its sample, this clonotype was seen a few times. The chain combines TRBV20-1 with TRBJ2-4; D possibly corresponds to TRBD2 (6 bases). The DNA end favors TRBJ2-7, so the J call may be wrong. CDR3 length: 14 residues. Germline V lookup: CDR1 DFQATT, CDR2 SNEGSKA (reference sequence). CDR3 amino acids: CSARSWGVPYEQYF. The CDR3 DNA reads TGCAGTGCTAGATCTTGGGGGGTTCCCTACGAGCAGTACTTC.

V gene TRBV28 combines with J gene TRBJ2-3; 11 positions match TRBD2. This CDR3 has 17 amino acids. The J segment lost 0 bases and the V segment lost 8 bases, leaving 10 bases of the junction unmatched. From germline, CDR1 is MDHEN and CDR2 SYDVKM. The CDR3 sequence: CASLPTSGGTSTDTQYF. CDR3 nucleotides: TGTGCCAGCCTCCCCACTAGCGGGGGAACTAGCACAGATACGCAGTATTTT. The complete variable domain, with remaining parts taken from reference TRBV28 and TRBJ2-3, reads DVKVTQSSRYLVKRTGEKVFLECVQDMDHENMFWYRQDPGLGLRLIYFSYDVKMKEKGDIPEGYSVSREKKERFSLILESASTNQTSMYLCASLPTSGGTSTDTQYFGPGTRLTVL.

This clonotype was detected a few times. The chain combines TRBV4-1 with TRBJ2-5; a weak D match, TRBD2 (6 bases). V dropped 0 bases and J dropped 5 bases, with 16 bases sitting between them. Germline loops: CDR1 MGHRA, CDR2 YSYEKL. This CDR3 region has 16 residues. The CDR3 loop reads CASSQDTKGGYETQYF. In DNA, the CDR3 is TGCGCCAGCAGCCAAGATACCAAAGGAGGGTACGAGACCCAGTACTTC.

This clonotype was counted between two and nine times. The chain is built from TRBV7-9 and TRBJ2-2; perhaps TRBD2 as D (6 bases). This CDR3 spans 17 amino acids. From germline, CDR1 is SEHNR and CDR2 FQNEAQ (reference sequence). The germline V and J ends were trimmed by 1 base and 2 bases, with 14 bases remaining between them. The CDR3 DNA reads TGTGCCAGCAGCTTAGAGTTTCTAGCGACTAACACCGGGGAGCTGTTTTTT. Translating it yields CASSLEFLATNTGELFF.

A word on this clonotype: The final CDR3 position lacks the conserved phenylalanine or tryptophan, pointing to a likely read error. The chain joins TRBV6-1 to TRBJ2-7; 11 nucleotides agree with TRBD2. V was pared by 4 bases and J by 10 bases, with 9 bases of the junction left unmatched. Germline CDR1 and CDR2: MNHNS and SASEGT. This CDR3 is built from 14 residues. The CDR3 sequence is CASSASGGLKAQYL. CDR3 DNA: TGTGCCAGCAGTGCTAGCGGGGGGCTGAAGGCCCAGTACCTC.

In its sample, this clonotype was seen a few times. The chain couples TRBV29-1 to TRBJ1-2, with 8 positions matching TRBD1. Germline loops: CDR1 SQVTM, CDR2 ANQGSEA. There are 20 residues in the CDR3. Trimming removed 2 bases from V and 2 bases from J; junction bases left unmatched: 22. The CDR3 protein is CSVEPFGGLRQGWPNYGYTF. The CDR3 DNA is TGCAGCGTTGAACCCTTTGGGGGCCTACGACAGGGGTGGCCCAACTATGGCTACACCTTC.

The chain employs TRBV28 and TRBJ2-7; the D gene is possibly TRBD1 (6 bases). CDR1 is MDHEN, CDR2 SYDVKM, per germline. The CDR3 runs to 14 residues. Between the trimmed V and J ends, which lost 6 bases and 5 bases, there was a span of 17 bases. The chain's CDR3 is CASRGGRPANEQYF. The CDR3, as DNA: TGTGCCAGCAGAGGGGGACGGCCAGCTAACGAGCAGTACTTC. Complete variable domain (other parts from reference TRBV28 and TRBJ2-7): DVKVTQSSRYLVKRTGEKVFLECVQDMDHENMFWYRQDPGLGLRLIYFSYDVKMKEKGDIPEGYSVSREKKERFSLILESASTNQTSMYLCASRGGRPANEQYFGPGTRLTVT.

This sequence joins TRBV24-1 and TRBJ2-3, with TRBD2 matching 11 bases. The CDR3 covers 15 residues. Germline trimming cut 4 bases from V and 6 bases from J; bases unmatched to any gene: 5. Germline V CDR1 and CDR2: KGHDR, SFDVKD. CDR3 sequence: CATSESSGRSDTQYF. The CDR3 region has the DNA TGTGCCACCAGTGAATCTAGCGGGAGGTCTGATACGCAGTATTTT.

The rearrangement links TRBV20-1 to TRBJ2-3; 7 bases line up with TRBD1. CDR1 is DFQATT and CDR2 is SNEGSKA in the germline V gene (reference sequence). CDR3 size: 15 residues. Trimming took 4 bases from V and 2 from J; bases not matched to a gene: 9. The CDR3 loop reads CSAIDRQGFTDTQYF. The CDR3 DNA follows: TGCAGTGCTATTGACCGACAGGGCTTCACAGATACGCAGTATTTT.

In DNA form, the CDR3 reads TGTGCCAGCAGCCCGGGACGGAGAGCTAACTATGGCTACACCTTC. Residues: CASSPGRRANYGYTF. This chain connects TRBV12-3 or TRBV12-4 to TRBJ1-2; tentatively, D is TRBD1 (5 bases). With 6 bases removed from V and 0 bases from J, the gap between germline ends came to 14 bases. The CDR3 is made up of 15 amino acids.

The chain carries TRBV29-1 and TRBJ2-1; D remains unclear. This CDR3 spans 11 amino acids. V was cut by 6 bases and J by 3 bases, with 6 bases left in between. Germline-derived CDR1 and CDR2 are SQVTM and ANQGSEA. Written as DNA, the CDR3 is TGCAGCGTGGACGGCTACAATGAGCAGTTCTTC. Amino acid sequence: CSVDGYNEQFF.

This chain uses TRBV24-1 with TRBJ1-1; 8 bases match TRBD1. Germline loops: CDR1 KGHDR, CDR2 SFDVKD. V dropped 4 bases and J dropped 8; count of bases not matched to a gene: 8. The CDR3 runs 14 residues. The CDR3 sequence: CATSETGGGTEAFF. CDR3 sequence (DNA): TGTGCCACCAGTGAAACAGGGGGAGGCACCGAAGCTTTCTTT.

The chain couples TRBV6-1 to TRBJ1-1, with D tentatively TRBD1 (5 bases). Trimming took off 6 bases at V and 0 bases at J, with 8 bases between the two ends. Germline V CDR1 and CDR2: MNHNS, SASEGT. CDR3 size: 13 residues. The CDR3 nucleotides read TGTGCCAGCAGAGGGACCATGAACACTGAAGCTTTCTTT. It encodes CASRGTMNTEAFF.

This chain connects TRBV3-1 to TRBJ1-3; D ambiguous. Germline lookup yields CDR1 LGHDT and CDR2 YNNKEL (reference sequence). Trimming left V 2 bases short and J 4 bases short, with 3 bases between. The CDR3 sequence is 12 residues long. The CDR3 DNA reads as TGTGCCAGCAGCCAAATCGGAAACACCATATATTTT. Its translation is CASSQIGNTIYF. The full variable domain, rest sourced from reference TRBV3-1 and TRBJ1-3, is DTAVSQTPKYLVTQMGNDKSIKCEQNLGHDTMYWYKQDSKKFLKIMFSYNNKELIINETVPNRFSPKSPDKAHLNLHINSLELGDSAVYFCASSQIGNTIYFGEGSWLTVV.

This clonotype was found a few times. The rearrangement uses TRBV13 and TRBJ2-1, with TRBD1 identical over 7 bases. Trimming at V came to 1 base and at J to 0 bases, leaving 3 bases not matched to a gene. Germline CDR1 is PRHDT and CDR2 is FYEKMQ (reference sequence). The CDR3 consists of 16 residues. The CDR3 protein is CASSLEGTVSYNEQFF. CDR3 coding DNA: TGTGCCAGCAGCTTAGAAGGGACAGTCTCCTACAATGAGCAGTTCTTC.